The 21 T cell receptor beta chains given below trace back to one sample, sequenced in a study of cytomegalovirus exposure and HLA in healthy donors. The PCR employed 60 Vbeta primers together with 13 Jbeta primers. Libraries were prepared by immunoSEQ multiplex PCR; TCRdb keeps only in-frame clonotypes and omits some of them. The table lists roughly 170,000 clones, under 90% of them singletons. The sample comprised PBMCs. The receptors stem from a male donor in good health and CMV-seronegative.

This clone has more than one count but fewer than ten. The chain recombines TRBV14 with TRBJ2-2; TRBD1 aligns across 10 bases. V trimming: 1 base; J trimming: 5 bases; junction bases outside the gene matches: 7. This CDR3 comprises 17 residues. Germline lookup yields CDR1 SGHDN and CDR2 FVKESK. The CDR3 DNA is TGTGCCAGCAGCCAAGTGGTTGACAGGGGGCGAACCGGGGAGCTGTTTTTT. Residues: CASSQVVDRGRTGELFF.

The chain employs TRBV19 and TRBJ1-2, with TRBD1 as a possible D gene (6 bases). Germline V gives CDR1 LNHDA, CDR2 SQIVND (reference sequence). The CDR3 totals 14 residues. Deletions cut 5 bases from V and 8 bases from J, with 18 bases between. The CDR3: CASSEAPGQYGYTF. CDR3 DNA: TGTGCCAGTAGTGAGGCCCCCGGACAGTACGGCTACACCTTC.

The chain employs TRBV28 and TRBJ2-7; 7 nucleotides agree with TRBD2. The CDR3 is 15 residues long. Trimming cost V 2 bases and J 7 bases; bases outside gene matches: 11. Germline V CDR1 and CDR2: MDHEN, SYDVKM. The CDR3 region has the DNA TGTGCCAGCAGTTTAAACCCTAGCGGCCCTAAAGAGCAGTACTTC. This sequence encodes CASSLNPSGPKEQYF.

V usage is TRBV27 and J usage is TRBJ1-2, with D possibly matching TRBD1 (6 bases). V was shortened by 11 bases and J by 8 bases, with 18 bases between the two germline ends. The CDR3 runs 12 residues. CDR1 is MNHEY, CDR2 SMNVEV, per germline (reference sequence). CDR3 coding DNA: TGTGCCTCCGGGGCGGGGGCGGGAGGCTACACCTTC. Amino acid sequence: CASGAGAGGYTF.

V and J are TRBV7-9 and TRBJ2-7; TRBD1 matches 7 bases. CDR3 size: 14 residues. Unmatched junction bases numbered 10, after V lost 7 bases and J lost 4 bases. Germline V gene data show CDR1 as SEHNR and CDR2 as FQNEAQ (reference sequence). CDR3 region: CASTFGTVNYEQYF. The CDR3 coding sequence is TGTGCCAGCACCTTCGGGACAGTTAATTACGAGCAGTACTTC. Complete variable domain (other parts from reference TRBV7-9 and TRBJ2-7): DTGVSQNPRHKITKRGQNVTFRCDPISEHNRLYWYRQTLGQGPEFLTYFQNEAQLEKSRLLSDRFSAERPKGSFSTLEIQRTEQGDSAMYLCASTFGTVNYEQYFGPGTRLTVT.

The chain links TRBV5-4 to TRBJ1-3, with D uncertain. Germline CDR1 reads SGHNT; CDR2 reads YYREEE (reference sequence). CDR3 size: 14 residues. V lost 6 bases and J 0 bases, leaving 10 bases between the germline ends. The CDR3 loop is CASTLYGSGNTIYF. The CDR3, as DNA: TGTGCCAGCACCCTTTACGGCTCTGGAAACACCATATATTTT.

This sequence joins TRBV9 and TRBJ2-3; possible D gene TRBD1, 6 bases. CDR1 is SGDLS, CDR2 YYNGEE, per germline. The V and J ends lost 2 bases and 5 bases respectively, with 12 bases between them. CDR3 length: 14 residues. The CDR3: CASSVSGAVDTQYF. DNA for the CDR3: TGTGCCAGCAGCGTTTCAGGGGCGGTAGATACGCAGTATTTT.

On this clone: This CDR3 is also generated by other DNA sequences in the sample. CDR3 DNA sequence: TGTGCCAGCAGTGGGACTTGGCCGTCAGCGGGCGAGCAGTACTTC. Protein product: CASSGTWPSAGEQYF. The chain uses TRBV6-1 and TRBJ2-7; tentative D call: TRBD2 (6 bases). The CDR3 is made up of 15 amino acids. CDR1 is MNHNS and CDR2 is SASEGT in the germline V gene. Between the trimmed V and J ends, which lost 4 bases and 6 bases, there was a span of 19 bases.

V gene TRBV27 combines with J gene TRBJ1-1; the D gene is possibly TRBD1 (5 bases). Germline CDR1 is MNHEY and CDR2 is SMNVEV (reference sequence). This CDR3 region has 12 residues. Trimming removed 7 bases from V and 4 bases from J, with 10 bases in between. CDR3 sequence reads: CASTAGGTEAFF. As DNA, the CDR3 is TGTGCCAGCACCGCGGGGGGCACTGAAGCTTTCTTT.

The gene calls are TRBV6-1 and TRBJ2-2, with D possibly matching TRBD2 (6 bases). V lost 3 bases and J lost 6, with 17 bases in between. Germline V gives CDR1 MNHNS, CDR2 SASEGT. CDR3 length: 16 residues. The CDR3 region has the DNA TGTGCCAGCAGTGAGGGTGCGGGGCCGGGACCCGGGGAGCTGTTTTTT. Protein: CASSEGAGPGPGELFF.

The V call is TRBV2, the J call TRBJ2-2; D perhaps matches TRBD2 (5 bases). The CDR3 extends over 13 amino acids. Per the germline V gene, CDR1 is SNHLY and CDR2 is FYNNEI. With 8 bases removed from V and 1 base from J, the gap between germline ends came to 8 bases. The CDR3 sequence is CASSRGNTGELFF. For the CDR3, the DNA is TGTGCCAGCTCCCGGGGGAACACCGGGGAGCTGTTTTTT.

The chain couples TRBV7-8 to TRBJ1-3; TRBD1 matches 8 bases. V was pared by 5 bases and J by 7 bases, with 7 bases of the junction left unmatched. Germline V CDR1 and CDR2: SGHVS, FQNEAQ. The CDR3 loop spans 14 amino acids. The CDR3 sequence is CASSARDRTNTIYF. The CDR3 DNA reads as TGTGCCAGCAGCGCCCGGGACAGGACGAACACCATATATTTT.

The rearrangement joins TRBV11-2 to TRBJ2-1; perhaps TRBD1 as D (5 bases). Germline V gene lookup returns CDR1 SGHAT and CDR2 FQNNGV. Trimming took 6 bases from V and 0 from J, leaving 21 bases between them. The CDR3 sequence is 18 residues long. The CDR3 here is CASSRNARTKSSYNEQFF. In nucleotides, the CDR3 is TGTGCCAGCAGTCGGAACGCCCGGACAAAAAGCTCCTACAATGAGCAGTTCTTC. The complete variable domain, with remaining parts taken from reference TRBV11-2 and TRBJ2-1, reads EAGVAQSPRYKIIEKRQSVAFWCNPISGHATLYWYQQILGQGPKLLIQFQNNGVVDDSQLPKDRFSAERLKGVDSTLKIQPAKLEDSAVYLCASSRNARTKSSYNEQFFGPGTRLTVL.

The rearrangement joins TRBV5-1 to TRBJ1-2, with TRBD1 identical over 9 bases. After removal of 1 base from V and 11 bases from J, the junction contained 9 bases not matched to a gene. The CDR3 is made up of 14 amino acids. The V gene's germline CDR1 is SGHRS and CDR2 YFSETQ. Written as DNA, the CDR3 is TGCGCCAGCAGCTTGCGTTCCGGGACAGGGCGTTACACCTTC. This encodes CASSLRSGTGRYTF.

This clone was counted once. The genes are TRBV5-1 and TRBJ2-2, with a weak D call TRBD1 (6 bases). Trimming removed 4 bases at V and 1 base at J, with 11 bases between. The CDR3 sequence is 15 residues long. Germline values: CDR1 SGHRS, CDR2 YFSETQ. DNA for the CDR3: TGCGCCAGCAGCCCCCGACAGGTGAACACCGGGGAGCTGTTTTTT. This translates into CASSPRQVNTGELFF.

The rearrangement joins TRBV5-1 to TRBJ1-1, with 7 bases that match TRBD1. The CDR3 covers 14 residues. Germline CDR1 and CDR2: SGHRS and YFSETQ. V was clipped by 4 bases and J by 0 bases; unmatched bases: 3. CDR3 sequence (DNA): TGCGCCAGCAGCCCAGGGGGACTGAACACTGAAGCTTTCTTT. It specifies CASSPGGLNTEAFF.

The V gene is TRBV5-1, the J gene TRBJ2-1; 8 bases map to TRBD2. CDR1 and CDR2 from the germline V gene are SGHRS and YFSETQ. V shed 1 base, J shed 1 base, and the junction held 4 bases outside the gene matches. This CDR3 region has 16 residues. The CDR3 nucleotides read TGCGCCAGCAGCTTGACCGCGGGGGGATCCTACAATGAGCAGTTCTTC. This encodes CASSLTAGGSYNEQFF.

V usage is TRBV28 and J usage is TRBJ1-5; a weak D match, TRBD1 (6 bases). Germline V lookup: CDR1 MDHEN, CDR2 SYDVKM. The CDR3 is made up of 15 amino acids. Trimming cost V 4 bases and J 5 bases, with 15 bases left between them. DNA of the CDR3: TGTGCCAGCAGTTGGGGTACCAGGGGAGATCAGCCCCAGCATTTT. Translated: CASSWGTRGDQPQHF.

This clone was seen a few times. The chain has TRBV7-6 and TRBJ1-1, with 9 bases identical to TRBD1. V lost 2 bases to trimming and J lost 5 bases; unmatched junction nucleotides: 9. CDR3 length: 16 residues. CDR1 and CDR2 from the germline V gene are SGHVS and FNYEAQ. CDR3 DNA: TGTGCCAGCAGCTTAACTTTACAGGGGGCAGGGACTGAAGCTTTCTTT. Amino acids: CASSLTLQGAGTEAFF. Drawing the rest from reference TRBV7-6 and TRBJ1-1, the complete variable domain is GAGVSQSPRYKVTKRGQDVALRCDPISGHVSLYWYRQALGQGPEFLTYFNYEAQQDKSGLPNDRFSAERPEGSISTLTIQRTEQRDSAMYRCASSLTLQGAGTEAFFGQGTRLTVV.

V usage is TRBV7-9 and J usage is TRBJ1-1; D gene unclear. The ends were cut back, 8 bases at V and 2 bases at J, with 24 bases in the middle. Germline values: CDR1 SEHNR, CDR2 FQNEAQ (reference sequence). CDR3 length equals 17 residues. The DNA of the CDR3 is TGTGCCAGCCCTCCTGGACCGGGGATAATAGTTAACACTGAAGCTTTCTTT. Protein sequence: CASPPGPGIIVNTEAFF.

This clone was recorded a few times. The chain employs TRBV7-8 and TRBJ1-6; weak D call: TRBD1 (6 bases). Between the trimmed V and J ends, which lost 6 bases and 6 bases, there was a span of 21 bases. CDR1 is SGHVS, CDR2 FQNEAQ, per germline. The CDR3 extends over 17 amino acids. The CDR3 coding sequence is TGTGCCAGCAGTGTTCAACAGGGTCTGGGTTTTAATTCACCCCTCCACTTT. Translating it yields CASSVQQGLGFNSPLHF.